This T cell receptor beta chain comes out of a study of T cell responses to AZD1222 COVID-19 vaccine. TCRdb's copy holds only in-frame clones and misses some; the assay was immunoSEQ multiplex PCR. Counted here are 120,000 to 150,000 clones, 90% to 95% occurring once; the ten biggest clones make up 5.2%. The CDR3 is 13 residues long. V gave up 7 bases and J gave up 2 bases, with 10 bases separating them. Looked up from germline, CDR1 is SGHKS and CDR2 is YYEKEE (reference sequence). This sequence was found in an adult in good health. The sample was peripheral blood, taken on day 0 of AZD1222 vaccination. The rearrangement joins TRBV5-5 to TRBJ1-5; D gene ambiguous. The CDR3 nucleotides are TGTGCCAGCTCTAGGGCCGGCAATCAGCCCCAGCATTTT. Residues: CASSRAGNQPQHF.